This T cell receptor (beta chain) came from a study of cytomegalovirus exposure and HLA in healthy donors. General study results and limits: As a later analysis revealed, the rate of TCR association differed by HLA locus, with DRB1 most and HLA-C fewest. Near-uniform donor sequencing depth was presumed by presence/absence analyses. A later analysis linked around 15,000 TCR beta sequences to HLA alleles at 0.05 false discovery rate. Further analysis, carried out later, found HLA-associated TCR beta chains more clonally expanded than equally common other chains.

On this clone itself: Its specificity is not known.

The primer mix had 60 Vbeta and 13 Jbeta primers. Sequenced by immunoSEQ multiplex PCR; TCRdb stores in-frame clones only, minus some. The sample lists about 96,000 clones, around 79% occurring once. From germline, CDR1 is MNHNS and CDR2 SASEGT. This CDR3 has 14 residues. The V segment lost 5 bases and the J segment 3 bases; nucleotides outside the gene matches: 2. This TCR was sampled from a female donor in good health and CMV-seropositive. The specimen was PBMCs. The chain links TRBV6-1 to TRBJ2-1, with TRBD2 matching over 9 bases. The CDR3 protein is CASSLAGRYNEQFF. The DNA of the CDR3 is TGTGCCAGCAGTCTAGCGGGACGCTACAATGAGCAGTTCTTC.